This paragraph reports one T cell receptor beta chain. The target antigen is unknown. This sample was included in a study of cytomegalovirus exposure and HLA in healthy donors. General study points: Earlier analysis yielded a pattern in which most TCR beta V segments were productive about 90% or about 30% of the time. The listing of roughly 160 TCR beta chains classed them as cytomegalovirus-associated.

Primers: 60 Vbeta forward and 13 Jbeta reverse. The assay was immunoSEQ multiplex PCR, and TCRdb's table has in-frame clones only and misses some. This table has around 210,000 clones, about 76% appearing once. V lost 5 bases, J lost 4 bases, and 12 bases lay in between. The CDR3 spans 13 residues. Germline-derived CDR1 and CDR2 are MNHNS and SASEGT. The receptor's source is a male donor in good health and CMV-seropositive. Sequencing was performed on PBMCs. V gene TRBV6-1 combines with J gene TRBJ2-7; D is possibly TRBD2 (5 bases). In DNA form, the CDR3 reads TGTGCCAGCAGTCCCCCCGGGGATTACGAGCAGTACTTC. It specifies CASSPPGDYEQYF.